Following are 21 T cell receptor beta chains from one sample sequenced in a study of tissue T cells after allogeneic stem cell transplantation. Time point denoted: mouse harvest day 7 after allogeneic transplant. Mouse grafts combined 10^7 T-cell-depleted bone marrow cells with 10^6 splenic CD5+ T cells. Method: immunoSEQ multiplex PCR; TCRdb's copy keeps in-frame clones and lacks some. The table has 8,000 or so clones, under 55% seen once. Specimen: gut tissue. These receptors came from a female BALB/c mouse given C57BL/6 T cells with graft-versus-host disease after an allogeneic hematopoietic cell transplant.

This clone has only one observation. Gene names follow the mouse nomenclature. Read data end 1 residue before the CDR3 end; the end is taken from the germline J gene. The V call is TRBV26, the J call TRBJ1-1; 8 positions match TRBD1. Looked up from germline, CDR1 is KGHPV and CDR2 is FQNQEV (reference sequence). The CDR3 contains 12 residues. V lost 6 bases and J lost 7; bases outside the gene matches: 4. The CDR3 bases that were read are TGTGCCAGCAGCCCAGGGGGCGGAGAAGTCTTC. Translated, it gives CASSPGGGEVF. Given in full, the CDR3 is CASSPGGGEVFF.

This clone has a single count. Each gene name is a mouse one. The read falls 1 residue short of the CDR3 end, and the missing part is taken from the germline J gene. V usage is TRBV15 and J usage is TRBJ2-2; D is perhaps TRBD1 or TRBD2 (5 bases each). This CDR3 contains 15 residues. The germline V gene has CDR1 SGHND and CDR2 FRSKSL. The ends were cut back, 0 bases at V and 2 bases at J, with 7 bases in the middle. CDR3 DNA (partial): TGTGCCAGCAGTTTAGCGGGGGTGAACACCGGGCAGCTCTAC. Its protein product is CASSLAGVNTGQLY. The entire CDR3 protein is CASSLAGVNTGQLYF.

As to this clone: The listed genes are named as in mouse. The CDR3 end is not reached by the read, which stops 1 residue before it; the germline J gene fills it in. V gene TRBV3 combines with J gene TRBJ2-7; 9 bases match TRBD1. With 5 bases clipped from V and 7 bases from J, the junction kept 6 bases outside the gene matches. From germline, CDR1 is SNHLY and CDR2 FYNGKV (reference sequence). The CDR3 contains 13 residues. The CDR3 region is CASSPQGAGEQYF. The CDR3 bases that were read are TGTGCCAGCAGCCCACAGGGGGCAGGGGAACAGTAC. The full variable domain, with the rest looked up from reference TRBV3 and TRBJ2-7, is GPKVLQIPSHQIIDMGQMVTLNCDPVSNHLYFYWYKQILGQQMEFLVNFYNGKVMEKSKLFKDQFSVERPDGSYFTLKIQPTALEDSAVYFCASSPQGAGEQYFGPGTRLTVL.

In its sample, this clone ranks as medium-sized. Germline and genes: mouse. Partial CDR3 DNA: TGTGCCAGCAGCTCATCCTCCTATGAACAGTAC. Translating it yields CASSSSSYEQY. The entire CDR3 sequence reads CASSSSSYEQYF. The gene calls are TRBV3 and TRBJ2-7, with D uncertain. The sequence runs out 1 residue before the end of the CDR3; the remainder is reconstructed from the germline J gene. V lost 4 bases and J lost 0, with 4 bases in between. This CDR3 is 12 amino acids long. Per the germline V gene, CDR1 is SNHLY and CDR2 is FYNGKV (reference sequence). Supplemented by reference TRBV3 and TRBJ2-7, the full variable domain reads GPKVLQIPSHQIIDMGQMVTLNCDPVSNHLYFYWYKQILGQQMEFLVNFYNGKVMEKSKLFKDQFSVERPDGSYFTLKIQPTALEDSAVYFCASSSSSYEQYFGPGTRLTVL.

This clone is large in the sample. Genes and germline come from the mouse. The read ends 1 residue early relative to the CDR3; the germline J gene fills the gap. The identical CDR3 is also encoded by other nucleotide sequences in the sample. This chain joins TRBV3 and TRBJ2-7; 7 nucleotides agree with TRBD2. CDR3 length: 14 residues. Unmatched junction bases numbered 3, after V lost 4 bases and J lost 0 bases. Germline values: CDR1 SNHLY, CDR2 FYNGKV (reference sequence). The sequenced part of the CDR3 DNA is TGTGCCAGCAGCTACTGGGGAAGCTCCTATGAACAGTAC. Protein sequence: CASSYWGSSYEQY. Given in full, the CDR3 is CASSYWGSSYEQYF.

With respect to this clone: Gene and germline names: mouse. The DNA ends 1 residue before the CDR3 does, and the rest of the CDR3 is filled in from the germline J gene. The V call is TRBV12-2, the J call TRBJ1-4; D perhaps matches TRBD1 (5 bases). CDR3 size: 15 residues. Looked up from germline, CDR1 is SGHLS and CDR2 is HYDKME. Trimming pared 0 bases from V and 0 bases from J, leaving 7 bases between. The CDR3 bases that were read are TGTGCCAGCTCTCTCGGACAATTTTCCAACGAAAGATTATTT. Protein: CASSLGQFSNERLF. The full CDR3 protein reads CASSLGQFSNERLFF.

As concerns this clone: Gene names are mouse gene names. The read gets to within 1 residue of the CDR3 end, and the germline J gene fills in the rest. The J gene is TRBJ1-1, the V gene TRBV19; 8 nucleotides align to TRBD1. This CDR3 has 16 amino acids. Germline-derived CDR1 and CDR2 are FNHDT and SITEND (reference sequence). V shed 2 bases, J shed 1 base, and the junction held 7 bases outside the gene matches. This CDR3 reads CASSIGQGRVNTEVFF. The covered CDR3 bases are TGTGCCAGCAGTATTGGACAGGGCAGGGTAAACACAGAAGTCTTC. The full variable domain, its missing parts supplied by reference TRBV19 and TRBJ1-1, is GGIITQTPKFLIGQEGQKLTLKCQQNFNHDTMYWYRQDSGKGLRLIYYSITENDLQKGDLSEGYDASREKKSSFSLTVTSAQKNEMAVFLCASSIGQGRVNTEVFFGKGTRLTVV.

This clone has only a few counts. Gene names and germline refer to mouse. The sequenced fragment ends 1 residue before the CDR3 boundary, so the rest is inferred from the germline J gene. This chain joins TRBV23 and TRBJ2-4; no check of the table's D call, TRBD1, against the DNA was made. CDR3 length: 14 residues. Looked up from germline, CDR1 is KGHTA and CDR2 is FQNQQP. The CDR3 loop is CSSSQSRDTPTLYF. The CDR3 DNA, read in part, is TGCTCCAGCAGTCAATCCCGGGACACCCCCACCTTGTAC.

As for this clone: Gene names and germline refer to mouse. CDR3 amino acids: CASSFWGKSQNTLYF. Incomplete CDR3 DNA: TGTGCTAGCAGTTTCTGGGGGAAGAGTCAAAACACCTTGTAC. V gene TRBV29 combines with J gene TRBJ2-4; 7 bases are shared with TRBD2. The read gets to within 1 residue of the CDR3 end, and the germline J gene fills in the rest. The CDR3 runs 15 residues. Trimming took 3 bases from V and 0 from J; bases not matched to a gene: 3. The germline CDR1 and CDR2 sequences are MSHET and SYDVDS.

Turning to this clone: Gene names follow the mouse nomenclature. Sequencing ends 1 residue short of the CDR3 end; the germline J gene provides the rest. This rearrangement joins TRBV26 to TRBJ1-1; D is undetermined. Between the trimmed V and J ends, which lost 5 bases and 0 bases, there was a span of 7 bases. This CDR3 is built from 13 residues. The germline V gene encodes CDR1 KGHPV and CDR2 FQNQEV (reference sequence). CDR3 bases read: TGTGCCAGCAGTTACAATGCAAACACAGAAGTCTTC. It is translated as CASSYNANTEVF. The full CDR3 is CASSYNANTEVFF.

This clone qualifies as medium-sized. These gene names are mouse names. The missing CDR3 end, 1 residue past where the read stops, is filled in from the germline J gene. The sample holds other DNA sequences that translate to the same CDR3. This chain connects TRBV26 to TRBJ2-7; the D is unclear. V dropped 0 bases and J dropped 4 bases, with 4 bases sitting between them. CDR1 and CDR2 from the germline V gene are KGHPV and FQNQEV (reference sequence). The CDR3 runs to 12 residues. The CDR3 here is CASSLSQYEQYF. The part of the CDR3 DNA that was read is TGTGCCAGCAGTCTGTCACAGTATGAACAGTAC.

By share of the sample, this clone is medium-sized (0.01 to 0.1%). Gene labels here are mouse ones. The CDR3 end lies 1 residue beyond the end of the read and is filled in from the germline J gene. The chain has TRBV26 and TRBJ1-4; D gene uncertain. Trimming pared 6 bases from V and 5 bases from J, leaving 7 bases between. The CDR3 sequence is 12 residues long. From germline, CDR1 is KGHPV and CDR2 FQNQEV (reference sequence). The chain's CDR3 is CASRTINERLFF. CDR3 bases read: TGTGCCAGCAGGACAATAAACGAAAGATTATTT.

A note on this clone: Gene names denote mouse genes. The read gets to within 1 residue of the CDR3 end, and the germline J gene fills in the rest. This rearrangement joins TRBV3 to TRBJ2-7, with 8 positions matching TRBD2. This CDR3 contains 13 residues. Germline V gene lookup returns CDR1 SNHLY and CDR2 FYNGKV (reference sequence). V lost 2 bases, J lost 3 bases, and 0 bases stayed unmatched. Here the CDR3 reads CASSLTGGYEQYF. The covered CDR3 bases are TGTGCCAGCAGCTTAACTGGGGGCTATGAACAGTAC.

Note on this clone: Gene names and germline refer to mouse. Sequencing ends 1 residue short of the CDR3 end; the germline J gene provides the rest. The chain recombines TRBV26 with TRBJ2-7, with TRBD1 matching 11 bases. The CDR3 runs to 14 residues. Germline values: CDR1 KGHPV, CDR2 FQNQEV (reference sequence). With V trimmed by 6 bases and J by 4 bases, 5 bases remained unmatched. CDR3 DNA, as far as it was read: TGTGCCAGCAGCCGGGGACAGGGGGTGTATGAACAGTAC. Protein: CASSRGQGVYEQY. The whole CDR3 sequence reads CASSRGQGVYEQYF.

A remark on this clone: Germline and genes here are mouse. Coverage ceases 1 residue before the CDR3 finishes, and the germline J gene fills in the end. This chain connects TRBV15 to TRBJ2-1; 8 positions match TRBD1. CDR1 SGHND and CDR2 FRSKSL come from the germline V gene. This CDR3 has 14 amino acids. Losses at the gene ends were 5 bases for V and 1 base for J; bases not matched to a gene: 1. This CDR3 is CASSRQGNYAEQFF. The DNA read from the CDR3 is TGTGCCAGCAGTCGACAGGGGAACTATGCTGAGCAGTTC.

This clone has a handful of counts. Gene names follow the mouse nomenclature. The read halts 1 residue ahead of the CDR3 end, with the missing end drawn from the germline J gene. V and J are TRBV26 and TRBJ2-2, with 9 bases lining up with TRBD1. Losses at the gene ends were 3 bases for V and 3 bases for J; bases not matched to a gene: 5. This CDR3 is built from 16 residues. Germline V lookup: CDR1 KGHPV, CDR2 FQNQEV (reference sequence). The DNA read from the CDR3 is TGTGCCAGCAGTCTCACGGGACAGGGATACACCGGGCAGCTCTAC. Its protein product is CASSLTGQGYTGQLY. The CDR3, in full, reads CASSLTGQGYTGQLYF.

With regard to this clone: Genes and germline are mouse. The read gets to within 1 residue of the CDR3 end, and the germline J gene fills in the rest. The chain couples TRBV4 to TRBJ2-5; TRBD1 agrees at 10 bases. The J segment lost 2 bases and the V segment lost 5 bases, leaving 7 bases of the junction unmatched. There are 16 residues in the CDR3. Germline CDR1 and CDR2: LGHDT and YNNKQL (reference sequence). The covered CDR3 bases are TGTGCCAGCAGCCCCGACAGGGGGCGCCGCCAAGACACCCAGTAC. Encoded protein: CASSPDRGRRQDTQY. The full-length CDR3 reads as CASSPDRGRRQDTQYF.

Concerning this clone: The genes and germline here are from mouse. The read stops 1 residue short of the end of the CDR3; the missing end is completed from the germline J gene. The chain couples TRBV16 to TRBJ1-1, with D perhaps TRBD1 (6 bases). Trimming pared 5 bases from V and 4 bases from J, leaving 11 bases between. Per germline, CDR1 SGHSA and CDR2 FRNQAP. The CDR3 covers 13 residues. The sequenced CDR3 bases are TGTGCAAGCAGCCAGAGGGGGGGCACAGAAGTCTTC. It yields the protein CASSQRGGTEVF. The complete CDR3 protein is CASSQRGGTEVFF.

This clone was seen only a few times. The gene symbols are mouse symbols. The read terminates 1 residue ahead of where the CDR3 ends, so the germline J gene completes it. The chain joins TRBV16 to TRBJ2-7; TRBD2 agrees at 11 bases. This CDR3 has 14 residues. After removal of 4 bases from V and 7 bases from J, the junction contained 6 bases not matched to a gene. CDR1 and CDR2 (germline): SGHSA, FRNQAP. Partial CDR3 DNA: TGTGCAAGCAGCTCTACTGGGGGGGCGCGAGAACAGTAC. This translates into CASSSTGGAREQY. The full CDR3 sequence reads CASSSTGGAREQYF.

As concerns this clone: Mouse gene names apply. The CDR3 is cut off 1 residue early in the read; its end comes from the germline J gene. The chain carries TRBV19 and TRBJ1-1; D gene ambiguous. Per the germline V gene, CDR1 is FNHDT and CDR2 is SITEND (reference sequence). Trimming removed 2 bases from V and 0 bases from J, with 8 bases in between. There are 14 residues in the CDR3. The part of the CDR3 DNA that was read is TGTGCCAGCAGTATGGGAGTCTCAAACACAGAAGTCTTC. It yields the protein CASSMGVSNTEVF. The whole CDR3 is CASSMGVSNTEVFF.

About this clone: The genes are named according to mouse. Coverage ceases 1 residue before the CDR3 finishes, and the germline J gene fills in the end. The chain employs TRBV16 and TRBJ1-6; D not resolved. TRBJ1-6 is an ORF, and what it does is uncertain. The CDR3 has 15 amino acids. In germline, CDR1 is SGHSA, CDR2 FRNQAP. V was shortened by 1 base and J by 0 bases, with 4 bases between the two germline ends. The CDR3: CASSLGASYNSPLYF. Incomplete CDR3 DNA: TGTGCAAGCAGCTTAGGGGCTTCCTATAATTCGCCCCTCTAC.